A selection of T cell receptor beta chains follows, all from one sample in a study of blood T cell repertoires in COVID-19. TCRdb keeps only in-frame clones here, not all; method: immunoSEQ multiplex PCR. The data hold about 140,000 clones, with roughly 77% observed a single time. Sequencing input: peripheral blood. The receptors originated from a man aged 55-75 years with acute or convalescent COVID-19. Both conserved end residues are part of each CDR3. D genes are given only for firm matches. Clone size is not always given. Where it is, it says once, few, many or a class for expanded clones.

D gene,clone size,V gene,J gene,CDR3 DNA,CDR3 protein
NA,few,TRBV5-4,TRBJ2-5,TGTGCCAGCAGCTTGGCGGTAGGGCGAGGGCAAGAGACCCAGTACTTC,CASSLAVGRGQETQYF
NA,NA,TRBV29-1,TRBJ2-4,TGCAGCGTTGAACAGGGTGCCAAAAACATTCAGTACTTC,CSVEQGAKNIQYF
TRBD2,NA,TRBV30,TRBJ2-1,TGTGCCTGCTACCGCGGGGGGCGGGAGGGCAATGAGCAGTTCTTC,CACYRGGREGNEQFF
NA,few,TRBV7-9,TRBJ1-2,TGTGCCAGCAGCCAGACAGGCCGTCCTAACTATGGCTACACCTTC,CASSQTGRPNYGYTF
TRBD2,NA,TRBV7-6,TRBJ2-2,TGTGCCAGCACCACAAATAGCGGGAGCGCGAACACCGGGGAGCTGTTTTTT,CASTTNSGSANTGELFF
NA,NA,TRBV19,TRBJ1-1,TGTGCCAGTAGGTCGGTTTCGGTGAGAGGCACTGAAGCTTTCTTT,CASRSVSVRGTEAFF
NA,NA,TRBV11-3,TRBJ2-1,TGTGCCAGCAGCTTAGATTACGGGAATGAGCAGTTCTTC,CASSLDYGNEQFF
TRBD2,NA,TRBV28,TRBJ2-7,TGTGCCAGCAGTTTACGCGGCGGGAGTGTCTACGAGCAGTACTTC,CASSLRGGSVYEQYF
TRBD1,NA,TRBV6-5,TRBJ2-2,TGTGCCCGCGACGGGGACAGGGGGACCGGGGAGCTGTTTTTT,CARDGDRGTGELFF
NA,NA,TRBV18,TRBJ1-5,TGTGCCAGCTCACCGGGGCGCAATCAGCCCCAGCATTTT,CASSPGRNQPQHF
NA,NA,TRBV2,TRBJ1-5,TGTGCCAGCAGTGAAAGGCAGGGCGGCAATCAGCCCCAGCATTTT,CASSERQGGNQPQHF
NA,NA,TRBV7-3,TRBJ2-2,TGTGCCAGCAGGCAAGCGACGAACACCGGGGAGCTGTTTTTT,CASRQATNTGELFF
NA,NA,TRBV7-2,TRBJ1-2,TGTGCCAGCAGCTCTGACGGGTCTAGGATGGGTGGCTACACCTTC,CASSSDGSRMGGYTF
NA,NA,TRBV15,TRBJ1-3,TGTGCCACCAGCAGTAATACAGGGTCGGCTGGAAACACCATATATTTT,CATSSNTGSAGNTIYF
NA,NA,TRBV5-1,TRBJ2-3,TGCGCCAGCAGCTTGTCTGGGGAGGATACGCAGTATTTT,CASSLSGEDTQYF
NA,NA,TRBV19,TRBJ1-5,TGTGCCAGTAGTAACAGGGACAAACCAATGGGCAATCAGCCCCAGCATTTT,CASSNRDKPMGNQPQHF
TRBD1,NA,TRBV27,TRBJ2-5,TGTGCCAGCAGTTCGGGACAGGGGGTAGGTGAGACCCAGTACTTC,CASSSGQGVGETQYF
TRBD2,NA,TRBV5-4,TRBJ2-7,TGTGCCAGCAGCTTGGCGCGGGAGGCGTCCTACGAGCAGTACTTC,CASSLAREASYEQYF
TRBD1,NA,TRBV6-5,TRBJ2-7,TGTGCCAGCAGCATGGACAGGGTGACCTACGAGCAGTACTTC,CASSMDRVTYEQYF
TRBD2,NA,TRBV7-2,TRBJ2-7,TGTGCCAGCAGCTTTCGGGGGGGAGAGCAGTACTTC,CASSFRGGEQYF
NA,NA,TRBV10-1,TRBJ2-3,TGCGCCAGCAGTGACCGCGGAACAGATACGCAGTATTTT,CASSDRGTDTQYF
NA,once,TRBV6-5,TRBJ2-3,TGTGCCAGCATAGGACAAACAGATACGCAGTATTTT,CASIGQTDTQYF
NA,NA,TRBV7-2,TRBJ2-2,TGTGCCAGCAGCTTCGGCGGGGAGCTGTTTTTT,CASSFGGELFF
TRBD2,NA,TRBV6-4,TRBJ2-3,TGTGCCAGCAGAACACTAGCGGGAGGGCCCGATACGCAGTATTTT,CASRTLAGGPDTQYF
NA,NA,TRBV2,TRBJ1-1,TGTGCCAGCAGTGAAGGAGTGAACACTGAAGCTTTCTTT,CASSEGVNTEAFF
NA,NA,TRBV5-4,TRBJ2-5,TGTGCCAGCAGCCTTGGGACACCTCAAGAGACCCAGTACTTC,CASSLGTPQETQYF
TRBD1,NA,TRBV7-1,TRBJ2-1,TGTGCCAGCAGCTCCCCCCCCGGGACAGGGTTCCCCAGGGGCCAAAGAATTTTAAACAATGAGCAGTTCTTC,CASSSPPGTGFPRGQRILNNEQFF
TRBD1,few,TRBV5-4,TRBJ1-5,TGTGCCAGCAGCTCACCTGGGACAGGGTGGCATCAGCCCCAGCATTTT,CASSSPGTGWHQPQHF
NA,NA,TRBV5-4,TRBJ1-6,TGTGCCAGCAGCCCCGGGGTTGACAATTCACCCCTCCACTTT,CASSPGVDNSPLHF
TRBD1,NA,TRBV7-6,TRBJ2-5,TGTGCCAGCAGGCCGAAGACAGGGGGCGCCTCAGAGACCCAGTACTTC,CASRPKTGGASETQYF
NA,once,TRBV4-1,TRBJ2-1,TGCGCCAGCAGCCAAGGAGCGTATCGGGTGCAGTTCTTC,CASSQGAYRVQFF
NA,NA,TRBV30,TRBJ1-5,TGTGCCTGGGCTAGGGGTGGGAGCAATCAGCCCCAGCATTTT,CAWARGGSNQPQHF
TRBD2,once,TRBV25-1,TRBJ2-5,TGTGCCAGCAGTGACCCCGGGACTAGCGGGTGGGAGACCCAGTACTTC,CASSDPGTSGWETQYF
TRBD1,NA,TRBV29-1,TRBJ2-7,TGCAGCGCCCTATCCCTTACGACAGGGGAAGGGGTTTACGAGCAGTACTTC,CSALSLTTGEGVYEQYF
NA,NA,TRBV10-2,TRBJ1-5,TGCGCCAGCAGCGGGGACAACTGGAATCAGCCCCAGCATTTT,CASSGDNWNQPQHF
NA,NA,TRBV12-3/TRBV12-4,TRBJ2-7,TGTGCCAGCAGCCTTCGAGGGGGTTACGAGCAGTACTTC,CASSLRGGYEQYF
NA,NA,TRBV6-5,TRBJ2-3,TGTGCCAGCAGGTTCGGGGATACGCAGTATTTT,CASRFGDTQYF
TRBD2,NA,TRBV19,TRBJ2-5,TGTGCCAGTAGCAAACTAGCGGGGGGGCAAGAGACCCAGTACTTC,CASSKLAGGQETQYF
NA,NA,TRBV6-5,TRBJ2-5,TGTGCCAGCAGTTACTCAGGGGCCCACCAAGAGACCCAGTACTTC,CASSYSGAHQETQYF
TRBD2,once,TRBV7-2,TRBJ2-7,TGTGCCAGCAGCTCGCGGACTAGCGGGAGAAGGTACGAGCAGTACTTC,CASSSRTSGRRYEQYF
NA,NA,TRBV15,TRBJ2-7,TGTGCCACCCGGGACACCAGGAGCTCCTACGAGCAGTACTTC,CATRDTRSSYEQYF
NA,NA,TRBV25-1,TRBJ2-2,TGTGCCAGCAGTGAAACCCCACGGGAATGGACCGGGGAGCTGTTTTTT,CASSETPREWTGELFF
TRBD1,NA,TRBV12-3/TRBV12-4,TRBJ2-7,TGTGCCAGCAGTTTACTAAGACAGGGTCAGCAGTACTTC,CASSLLRQGQQYF
NA,NA,TRBV2,TRBJ2-3,TGTGCCAGCAGTGAAGCTTCTTTCGCAGGGTCAGATACGCAGTATTTT,CASSEASFAGSDTQYF
NA,NA,TRBV11-2,TRBJ2-7,TGTGCCAGCAGCTTAGAACCGGTCGAGCAGTACTTC,CASSLEPVEQYF
TRBD2,NA,TRBV18,TRBJ2-1,TGTGCCAGCTCACCAGGGTCTAGCGGGAGGAATGAGCAGTTCTTC,CASSPGSSGRNEQFF
TRBD2,many,TRBV5-1,TRBJ2-1,TGCGCCAGCAGCTTCTCACTAGCGGGAGCCAATGAGCAGTTCTTC,CASSFSLAGANEQFF
NA,NA,TRBV27,TRBJ1-1,TGTGCCAGCAGCCTAACGAGGAACACTGAAGCTTTCTTT,CASSLTRNTEAFF
TRBD2,many,TRBV6-5,TRBJ2-2,TGTGCCAGCAGTTACGCGAGCGGGATTACCGGGGAGCTGTTTTTT,CASSYASGITGELFF
TRBD1,NA,TRBV24-1,TRBJ1-2,TGTGCCACCAGTGAGCGACAGGGCCGGGGCTACACCTTC,CATSERQGRGYTF
TRBD2,NA,TRBV3-1/TRBV3-2,TRBJ2-2,TGTGCCAGCAGCCAGAGACTAGCGGGAGACTACACCGGGGAGCTGTTTTTT,CASSQRLAGDYTGELFF